Described below is a single TCR beta chain sequence and its context. The antigen remains undetermined. Some clones are missing from TCRdb's copy, which holds only in-frame ones; the method was immunoSEQ multiplex PCR. Of some 150,000 clones in the sample, more than 80% are singletons; the top ten hold about 4.2%. The entry originates in a study of T cell responses to AZD1222 COVID-19 vaccine. Study at large: Combined were second doses at about 4 or about 12 weeks.

Study conclusions and caveats: The study sampled repertoires only after the peak T cell response.

Trimming cost V 4 bases and J 3 bases, with 13 bases left between them. Germline values: CDR1 WSHSY, CDR2 SAAADI. The CDR3 length is 15 residues. Material: peripheral blood, obtained on day 0 of AZD1222 vaccination. The chain joins TRBV10-2 to TRBJ1-5; TRBD1 might be the D (5 bases). The source of this sequence is an adult in good health. CDR3 in DNA: TGCGCCAGCAGTGGAGGGCAGGGTCCCAATCAGCCCCAGCATTTT. It translates to CASSGGQGPNQPQHF.